Listed here are 5 T cell receptor beta chains from one sample, sequenced in a study of shared clonotypes between healthy human individuals. TCRdb keeps only in-frame clones here, not all; method: immunoSEQ multiplex PCR. This sample has 2 million to 2.5 million clones, with around 92% found just once. Material for sequencing was naive CD4+ T cells from PBMCs. The sample's subset: CD45RA+ positively selected. These receptors all come from a man aged 18 to 29 in good health. Some clones in this sample may be carry-over from other donors' samples.

The chain uses TRBV28 and TRBJ2-2; D gene uncertain. The CDR3 consists of 12 residues. Germline V gives CDR1 MDHEN, CDR2 SYDVKM. The V end was cut by 5 bases, the J end by 5 bases, with 6 bases between. CDR3 protein: CASSRTTGELFF. Written as DNA, the CDR3 is TGTGCCAGCAGTCGCACAACCGGGGAGCTGTTTTTT.

This clone was seen only a few times. The chain employs TRBV28 and TRBJ2-2; no clear D. Trimming pared 4 bases from V and 0 bases from J, leaving 12 bases between. CDR3 length equals 16 residues. CDR1 is MDHEN and CDR2 is SYDVKM in the germline V gene. The CDR3 sequence: CASSYSVAPNTGELFF. The CDR3 DNA sequence: TGTGCCAGCAGTTACTCGGTAGCACCGAACACCGGGGAGCTGTTTTTT.

About this clone itself: Other DNA sequences in the same sample also yield this CDR3. CDR3 sequence reads: CASSPQTGDYGYTF. CDR3 DNA sequence: TGTGCCAGCTCACCACAGACAGGGGACTATGGCTACACCTTC. This chain connects TRBV18 to TRBJ1-2; 8 bases are a match to TRBD1. Germline loops: CDR1 KGHSH, CDR2 LQKENI. This CDR3 is 14 amino acids long. V lost 1 base, J lost 3 bases, and 1 base stayed unmatched.

The chain carries TRBV15 and TRBJ2-7; possible D gene TRBD1, 5 bases. The CDR3 spans 13 residues. CDR1 and CDR2 (germline): LNHNV, YYDKDF (reference sequence). V gave up 8 bases and J gave up 2 bases, with 13 bases separating them. CDR3 loop: CATSDDSTYEQYF. The CDR3 DNA reads TGTGCCACCTCCGACGACAGTACCTACGAGCAGTACTTC. Using reference TRBV15 and TRBJ2-7 for the parts outside the CDR3, the full variable domain is DAMVIQNPRYQVTQFGKPVTLSCSQTLNHNVMYWYQQKSSQAPKLLFHYYDKDFNNEADTPDNFQSRRPNTSFCFLDIRSPGLGDTAMYLCATSDDSTYEQYFGPGTRLTVT.

The chain has TRBV27 and TRBJ1-5, with D perhaps matching TRBD1 (6 bases). The CDR3 runs 17 residues. V lost 3 bases to trimming and J lost 0 bases, with 15 bases between them. Germline CDR1 and CDR2: MNHEY and SMNVEV (reference sequence). The CDR3 here is CASSLFRGGGSNQPQHF. In DNA, the CDR3 is TGTGCCAGCAGTTTGTTCAGGGGAGGGGGTAGCAATCAGCCCCAGCATTTT.